This is a list of T cell receptor beta chains from one sample in a study of OX40 agonist ivuxolimab in advanced cancers. Repertoires were generated with immunoSEQ multiplex PCR, while TCRdb's copy carries only in-frame clones and drops some. The sample consists of roughly 90,000 clones, roughly nine tenths of them appearing once. The sample here was CD4+ or CD8+ T cells sorted from blood, taken in a trial of the OX40 agonist ivuxolimab. The receptor source for this set is an adult with an advanced solid tumor such as melanoma, head and neck, liver or kidney cancer. The conserved cysteine and the conserved F or W are not part of the CDR3 here.

V,J,CDR3
TRBV18,TRBJ1-4,ASSPGQTNEKLF
TRBV10-3,TRBJ1-2,AISGTAGALEYT
TRBV14,TRBJ2-7,ASSQDWGSEQY
TRBV25-1,TRBJ1-2,ASSVATRSYGYT
TRBV4-2,TRBJ1-1,ASSQDITEAF
TRBV5-1,TRBJ1-4,ASSLDGNNEKLF
TRBV2,TRBJ1-2,ASSPNHGGYT
TRBV27,TRBJ2-1,ASSLGNEQF
TRBV5-1,TRBJ2-2,ASSLAFAGSPTGELF
TRBV27,TRBJ2-7,ASSLYPKDVYEQY
TRBV5-4,TRBJ1-5,ASSLDGGPYSNQPQH
TRBV5-1,TRBJ2-7,ASRLRTSGSSYEQY
TRBV5-6,TRBJ2-2,ASVSRGGANTGELF
TRBV18,TRBJ2-5,ASSPPAEETQY
TRBV2,TRBJ1-1,ASSMAPNTEAF
TRBV28,TRBJ1-5,ASSLVGRSNQPQH